Reported below is one T cell receptor (beta chain). Original processing methods: Using reference gene primer amplification, nucleated cell counts were estimated. TCRdb's copy holds only in-frame clones and misses some; the assay was immunoSEQ multiplex PCR. That table gives V, J and clone size, and the DNA gave D and trimming. The sample comprises about 270,000 clones, approximately 86% of which are singletons, and less than 4% rests with the top ten. Germline CDR1 and CDR2: SGHVS and FNYEAQ. The CDR3 runs 17 residues. After removal of 0 bases from V and 5 bases from J, the junction contained 6 bases not matched to a gene. These data belong to a study of blood T cell repertoires in COVID-19. Study-wide context: Acute and convalescent COVID-19 samples came from the United States, Italy and Spain. T cells, B-cell-depleted T cells, or PBMCs provided the cDNA or gDNA that served as material.

The chain combines TRBV7-6 with TRBJ2-3; 12 bases align to TRBD2. The sequenced sample consisted of peripheral blood. This clonotype was obtained from a woman in her late teens or twenties with acute or convalescent COVID-19. The CDR3, as DNA: TGTGCCAGCAGCTTAGCGGCGGTACTAGCGGGAGGAGATACGCAGTATTTT. This sequence encodes CASSLAAVLAGGDTQYF.